This is a list of T cell receptor beta chains from one sample in a study of T cell responses to AZD1222 COVID-19 vaccine. Profiling relied on immunoSEQ multiplex PCR, and the TCRdb table lists in-frame clones only, not all of them. The sample records about 62,000 clones, over 70% being singletons. Sequencing used peripheral blood, obtained on day 0 of AZD1222 vaccination. The receptor set was obtained from an adult in good health. Both conserved end residues are part of each CDR3. D genes are given only for firm matches. A clone size is listed for some rows: how often the clone was seen (once, few, many), or a class if it is expanded.

J gene	D gene	V gene	clone size	CDR3 DNA	CDR3 protein
TRBJ1-4	.	TRBV7-9	.	TGTGCCAGCAGCACCAGTAGGGCTCTTAATGAAAAACTGTTTTTT	CASSTSRALNEKLFF
TRBJ2-7	TRBD2	TRBV9	.	TGTGCCAGCAGCCGTAGCGGGAAGCTCGACGAGCAGTACTTC	CASSRSGKLDEQYF
TRBJ2-1	.	TRBV3-1/TRBV3-2	.	TGTGCCAGCAGCCACGCCCAGGATTGGAACAATGAGCAGTTCTTC	CASSHAQDWNNEQFF
TRBJ1-2	.	TRBV12-3/TRBV12-4	.	TGTGCCAGCAGTTTTGGGTATGGCTACACCTTC	CASSFGYGYTF
TRBJ2-5	.	TRBV19	.	TGTGCCAGTAGTATCGTGGGGCGAGAGACCCAGTACTTC	CASSIVGRETQYF
TRBJ1-5	.	TRBV30	.	TGTGCCTGCCAATGGGGCCCCGGCAATCAGCCCCAGCATTTT	CACQWGPGNQPQHF
TRBJ1-6	.	TRBV14	.	TGTGCCAGCAGCCAAGGACAGAGGAATTCACCCCTCCACTTT	CASSQGQRNSPLHF
TRBJ1-3	.	TRBV2	.	TGTGCCAGCACTTCATCGGCCTCTGGAAACACCATATATTTT	CASTSSASGNTIYF
TRBJ1-4	TRBD1	TRBV27	.	TGTGCCAGCAGATGGGACAGCGGGGGAGGGGAACTGTTTTTT	CASRWDSGGGELFF
TRBJ1-6	.	TRBV5-6	.	TGTGCCAGCAGCTCCCGGACTTGGGGGTCACCCCTCCACTTT	CASSSRTWGSPLHF
TRBJ1-1	TRBD1	TRBV4-1	.	TGCGCCAGCAGCCAAGGGGTAACAGGGGGAGGTGACACTGAAGCTTTCTTT	CASSQGVTGGGDTEAFF
TRBJ2-1	TRBD1	TRBV4-1	.	TGCGCCAGCAGCCAGGGGACAGGGTCCCGCAATGAGCAGTTCTTC	CASSQGTGSRNEQFF
TRBJ2-2	TRBD2	TRBV3-1/TRBV3-2	.	TGTGCCAGCAGCCAACAGCGGGGGGCCGGGGAGCTGTTTTTT	CASSQQRGAGELFF
TRBJ2-1	.	TRBV2	.	TGTGCCAGCAGTGAAGGGCTGTCTAGCTCCTACAATGAGCAGTTCTTC	CASSEGLSSSYNEQFF
TRBJ1-3	.	TRBV7-8	.	TGTGCCAGCAGCTTACGAGAAACTGGAAACACCATATATTTT	CASSLRETGNTIYF
TRBJ2-5	TRBD1	TRBV5-4	.	TGTGCCAGCAGCTTGACCGGACAGGGGCGAAAGACCCAGTACTTC	CASSLTGQGRKTQYF
TRBJ2-7	.	TRBV5-4	.	TGTGCCAGCGGTCGTGGCGGCTACGAGCAGTACTTC	CASGRGGYEQYF
TRBJ1-1	.	TRBV7-2	.	TGTGCCAGCAGCTTACAGTCAGATAACACTGAAGCTTTCTTT	CASSLQSDNTEAFF
TRBJ1-2	TRBD1	TRBV15	.	TGTGCCACCAGCAGGGACAGGGGCGGGTATGGCTACACCTTC	CATSRDRGGYGYTF
TRBJ2-7	TRBD1	TRBV11-3	.	TGTGCCAGCAGCGACCGGACAGGTTACGAGCAGTACTTC	CASSDRTGYEQYF
TRBJ1-5	.	TRBV5-8	.	TGTGCCAGCAGCTTGTTCCGACAGGACAATCAGCCCCAGCATTTT	CASSLFRQDNQPQHF
TRBJ2-3	.	TRBV7-3	.	TGTGCCAGCAGCCTCGACAGGACTAGCACAGATACGCAGTATTTT	CASSLDRTSTDTQYF
TRBJ1-1	TRBD1	TRBV4-1	.	TGCGCCAGCAGCCAACGACAGGGGAACACTGAAGCTTTCTTT	CASSQRQGNTEAFF
TRBJ2-7	.	TRBV5-6	.	TGTGCCAGCAGCTTGTATGGGACTGTCATGTTAAGGCAGTACTTC	CASSLYGTVMLRQYF
TRBJ1-4	.	TRBV15	.	TGTGCCACCAGCAGAGGAGGCCAGATTAGTAATGAAAAACTGTTTTTT	CATSRGGQISNEKLFF
TRBJ2-5	.	TRBV5-6	.	TGTGCCAGCAGCTTGCGAAGCGGGGAGACCCAGTACTTC	CASSLRSGETQYF
TRBJ2-1	.	TRBV19	once	TGTGCCAGTAGTATAGAGGCAGGGAGCTCCTACAATGAGCAGTTCTTC	CASSIEAGSSYNEQFF
TRBJ2-2	.	TRBV11-2	few	TGTGCCAGCAGCCCCCTGGGGTGGGGACCGAACACCGGGGAGCTGTTTTTT	CASSPLGWGPNTGELFF
TRBJ2-3	.	TRBV6-2/TRBV6-3	.	TGTGCCAGCAGTTACTCGCCTCTAACAGATACGCAGTATTTT	CASSYSPLTDTQYF
TRBJ1-1	TRBD1	TRBV6-5	.	TGTGCCAGCAGTTACTCGTTGACAGGGGGAACTGAAGCTTTCTTT	CASSYSLTGGTEAFF
TRBJ1-5	.	TRBV6-6	.	TGTGCCAGCAGTTACCGGGGGGGGTACCAGCCCCAGCATTTT	CASSYRGGYQPQHF
TRBJ2-1	.	TRBV7-9	.	TGTGCCAGCAGCTTAGATGTATCCCCCTACAATGAGCAGTTCTTC	CASSLDVSPYNEQFF
TRBJ2-1	.	TRBV10-3	few	TGTGCCATCAGTGAGATAGCCGGGCGTGAGCAGTTCTTC	CAISEIAGREQFF
TRBJ1-2	.	TRBV30	.	TGTGCCTGGAGTGTACGACAGTTAAGACATGGCTACACCTTC	CAWSVRQLRHGYTF
TRBJ2-5	.	TRBV27	few	TGTGCCAGCAGTTTTGCCGGGGCAGCCCGAGAGACCCAGTACTTC	CASSFAGAARETQYF
TRBJ1-2	.	TRBV11-1	.	TGTGCCAGCAGCACCGTCCGGGACTCCGGCTACACCTTC	CASSTVRDSGYTF
TRBJ1-1	TRBD1	TRBV11-2	.	TGTGCCAGCAGCTTTGGGACAGTCACTGAAGCTTTCTTT	CASSFGTVTEAFF